Shown below are 18 T cell receptor beta chains from a single sample sequenced in a study of CD4+ T cells in melanoma. Method: immunoSEQ multiplex PCR; TCRdb's copy keeps in-frame clones and lacks some. The sample contains more than 8,000 clones, about 73% of which appear only once. Input material: cells from a culture (not recorded whether cultured in vitro). These receptors were taken from a human donor with melanoma.

The rearrangement joins TRBV10-3 to TRBJ2-7; a weak D match, TRBD1 (5 bases). The V and J ends lost 0 bases and 4 bases respectively, with 10 bases between them. The CDR3 spans 14 residues. CDR1 and CDR2 from the germline V gene are ENHRY and SYGVKD. CDR3 coding DNA: TGTGCCATCAGTGAGTCAAAGGGGTCTTACGAGCAGTACTTC. The encoded protein is CAISESKGSYEQYF.

This clone was picked up a small number of times. In the same sample, other DNA sequences code for this CDR3. The chain joins TRBV11-2 to TRBJ2-3; 9 nucleotides match TRBD1. Per germline, CDR1 SGHAT and CDR2 FQNNGV. The ends lost 4 bases at V and 5 bases at J; junction bases unmatched: 7. The CDR3 extends over 15 amino acids. The CDR3 loop is CASSSYRGRGDTQYF. In nucleotides, the CDR3 is TGTGCCAGCAGCTCCTACAGGGGGCGTGGAGATACGCAGTATTTT.

The chain carries TRBV19 and TRBJ1-3; D not certain. Trimming took off 6 bases at V and 0 bases at J, with 12 bases between the two ends. Per the germline V gene, CDR1 is LNHDA and CDR2 is SQIVND (reference sequence). CDR3 length: 15 amino acids. CDR3 sequence (DNA): TGTGCCAGTAGATTGGGCCGGAGCTCTGGAAACACCATATATTTT. Translating it yields CASRLGRSSGNTIYF. The full variable domain, its missing parts supplied by reference TRBV19 and TRBJ1-3, is DGGITQSPKYLFRKEGQNVTLSCEQNLNHDAMYWYRQDPGQGLRLIYYSQIVNDFQKGDIAEGYSVSREKKESFPLTVTSAQKNPTAFYLCASRLGRSSGNTIYFGEGSWLTVV.

This clone appeared a few times. V gene TRBV29-1 combines with J gene TRBJ1-1; no reliable D call. The CDR3 is 12 amino acids. Germline assignment: CDR1 SQVTM and CDR2 ANQGSEA. Trimming took 4 bases from V and 5 from J, leaving 11 bases between them. CDR3 region: CSVALTTTEAFF. CDR3 nucleotides: TGCAGCGTTGCCCTGACAACGACTGAAGCTTTCTTT.

The chain combines TRBV4-2 with TRBJ2-7; possibly TRBD1 or TRBD2 for D (5 bases each). This CDR3 is built from 18 residues. Trimming left V 0 bases short and J 0 bases short, with 18 bases between. Looked up from germline, CDR1 is LGHNA and CDR2 is YNFKEQ. For the CDR3, the DNA is TGTGCCAGCAGCCAAGAGTCGTGGGGGTTCCGGGCCTCCTACGAGCAGTACTTC. Amino acid sequence: CASSQESWGFRASYEQYF.

V and J are TRBV29-1 and TRBJ1-1; perhaps TRBD1 as D (6 bases). The CDR3 is made up of 13 amino acids. Germline CDR1 is SQVTM and CDR2 is ANQGSEA. The ends were cut back, 3 bases at V and 4 bases at J, with 12 bases in the middle. Written as DNA, the CDR3 is TGCAGCGTTGATTTGGGGGCTTCCACTGAAGCTTTCTTT. Protein sequence: CSVDLGASTEAFF. The full variable domain, in which reference TRBV29-1 and TRBJ1-1 provide the parts outside the CDR3, is SAVISQKPSRDICQRGTSLTIQCQVDSQVTMMFWYRQQPGQSLTLIATANQGSEATYESGFVIDKFPISRPNLTFSTLTVSNMSPEDSSIYLCSVDLGASTEAFFGQGTRLTVV.

V gene TRBV18 combines with J gene TRBJ2-1; 8 positions match TRBD1. With V trimmed by 3 bases and J by 8 bases, 6 bases remained unmatched. In germline, CDR1 is KGHSH, CDR2 LQKENI. The CDR3 runs 14 residues. CDR3 protein: CASSPQGARDEQFF. The CDR3 DNA follows: TGTGCCAGCTCACCGCAGGGGGCGCGCGATGAGCAGTTCTTC.

J is TRBJ2-1 and V is TRBV6-1; TRBD2 matches at 12 bases. The CDR3 is 19 amino acids. V was pared by 1 base and J by 0 bases, with 7 bases of the junction left unmatched. The germline V gene has CDR1 MNHNS and CDR2 SASEGT. This CDR3 reads CASSEGRLAGAVSYNEQFF. The CDR3 region has the DNA TGTGCCAGCAGTGAAGGGAGACTAGCGGGGGCCGTCTCCTACAATGAGCAGTTCTTC.

The chain employs TRBV3-1 (or the pseudogene TRBV3-2) and TRBJ2-1; the D gene could be TRBD1 or TRBD2 (5 bases each). Trimming took 0 bases from V and 2 from J, leaving 8 bases between them. Germline V lookup: CDR1 LGHDT, CDR2 YNNKEL (reference sequence). The length of the CDR3 is 15 residues. Written as DNA, the CDR3 is TGTGCCAGCAGCCAAGACAGGGACCCCTACAATGAGCAGTTCTTC. Protein sequence: CASSQDRDPYNEQFF.

This rearrangement joins TRBV7-2 to TRBJ1-6, with a tentative D call TRBD1 (6 bases). This CDR3 spans 14 amino acids. CDR1 and CDR2 (germline): SGHTA, FQGNSA. The ends were cut back, 2 bases at V and 10 bases at J, with 12 bases in the middle. The CDR3, as DNA: TGTGCCAGCAGCTTAAACCCAGGGGTGTCACCCCTCCACTTT. Translated, it gives CASSLNPGVSPLHF. The full variable domain, in which reference TRBV7-2 and TRBJ1-6 provide the parts outside the CDR3, is GAGVSQSPSNKVTEKGKDVELRCDPISGHTALYWYRQSLGQGLEFLIYFQGNSAPDKSGLPSDRFSAERTGGSVSTLTIQRTQQEDSAVYLCASSLNPGVSPLHFGNGTRLTVT.

The chain has TRBV7-6 and TRBJ1-1; TRBD1 might be the D (6 bases). The CDR3 totals 13 residues. CDR1 is SGHVS and CDR2 is FNYEAQ in the germline V gene. Trimming cost V 4 bases and J 1 base, with 7 bases left between them. Written as DNA, the CDR3 is TGTGCCAGCAGCTCGGGACAGAACACTGAAGCTTTCTTT. Protein sequence: CASSSGQNTEAFF. The whole variable domain, filled in from reference TRBV7-6 and TRBJ1-1, reads GAGVSQSPRYKVTKRGQDVALRCDPISGHVSLYWYRQALGQGPEFLTYFNYEAQQDKSGLPNDRFSAERPEGSISTLTIQRTEQRDSAMYRCASSSGQNTEAFFGQGTRLTVV.

CDR3 sequence reads: CAWRGPPSGGYTF. In nucleotides, the CDR3 is TGTGCCTGGAGAGGACCACCGAGTGGTGGCTACACCTTC. V usage is TRBV30 and J usage is TRBJ1-2; no firm D call. This CDR3 is built from 13 residues. The germline CDR1 and CDR2 sequences are GTSNPN and SVGIG (reference sequence). V was pared by 3 bases and J by 7 bases, with 15 bases between.

This clone was observed once. The chain has TRBV7-2 and TRBJ2-1, with 8 nucleotides matching TRBD1. Germline V lookup: CDR1 SGHTA, CDR2 FQGNSA. The length of the CDR3 is 17 residues. V lost 4 bases to trimming and J lost 0 bases; unmatched junction nucleotides: 8. The CDR3 loop is CASSWRQGKSSYNEQFF. CDR3 sequence (DNA): TGTGCCAGCAGCTGGCGACAGGGGAAGAGCTCCTACAATGAGCAGTTCTTC.

This clone was counted only a few times. The rearrangement uses TRBV19 and TRBJ2-3; no clear D gene. This CDR3 is 12 amino acids long. In germline, CDR1 is LNHDA, CDR2 SQIVND (reference sequence). Trimming took 4 bases from V and 14 from J, leaving 16 bases between them. The CDR3 DNA sequence: TGTGCCAGTAGTAATCTGACAAGACAACGGTATTTT. It codes for CASSNLTRQRYF.

Relative to its sample, this clone is large. The V and J genes are TRBV7-8 and TRBJ1-1; D perhaps matches TRBD1 (6 bases). Trimming left V 6 bases short and J 2 bases short, with 13 bases between. The CDR3 is 14 amino acids. Germline V gene sequence: CDR1 SGHVS, CDR2 FQNEAQ. CDR3 region: CASRAGHSNTEAFF. CDR3 in DNA: TGTGCCAGCAGGGCGGGACACTCAAACACTGAAGCTTTCTTT.

The V gene is TRBV5-1, the J gene TRBJ1-1; D is unclear. This CDR3 spans 11 amino acids. The V end lost 5 bases, the J end lost 2 bases, and 4 bases lay between the germline ends. Germline V lookup: CDR1 SGHRS, CDR2 YFSETQ. The CDR3 protein is CASRQNTEAFF. The DNA for the CDR3 is TGCGCCAGCAGGCAAAACACTGAAGCTTTCTTT.

This rearrangement joins TRBV5-1 to TRBJ2-1, with D tentatively TRBD1 or TRBD2 (6 bases each). V was trimmed by 3 bases and J by 5 bases, leaving 18 bases between them. The CDR3 loop spans 16 amino acids. The V gene's germline CDR1 is SGHRS and CDR2 YFSETQ. CDR3 nucleotides: TGCGCCAGCAGCTCGGGGGCTGTCAGGGGAAACAATGAGCAGTTCTTC. Its protein product is CASSSGAVRGNNEQFF. The complete variable domain, with remaining parts taken from reference TRBV5-1 and TRBJ2-1, reads KAGVTQTPRYLIKTRGQQVTLSCSPISGHRSVSWYQQTPGQGLQFLFEYFSETQRNKGNFPGRFSGRQFSNSRSEMNVSTLELGDSALYLCASSSGAVRGNNEQFFGPGTRLTVL.

The chain carries TRBV27 and TRBJ1-6; D is perhaps TRBD1 (6 bases). This CDR3 region has 15 residues. V dropped 3 bases and J dropped 7 bases, with 13 bases sitting between them. Per the germline V gene, CDR1 is MNHEY and CDR2 is SMNVEV (reference sequence). CDR3 DNA: TGTGCCAGCAGTTTCCGTGTAGGGGGAAATTCACCCCTCCACTTT. Protein: CASSFRVGGNSPLHF.